The rows below give T cell receptor beta chains drawn from one sample of a study of OX40 agonist ivuxolimab in advanced cancers. Using immunoSEQ multiplex PCR, the repertoire was profiled, and TCRdb retains in-frame clones only, with some absent. In the table there are tens of thousands of clones, about 85% of which are singletons. The sequencing used CD4+ or CD8+ T cells sorted from blood, collected in a trial of the OX40 agonist ivuxolimab. These receptors were taken from an adult with an advanced solid tumor such as melanoma, head and neck, liver or kidney cancer. CDR3s include the opening cysteine and the closing phenylalanine or tryptophan. Each record gives: J gene, V gene, clone size, D gene, CDR3 DNA, CDR3 protein. The D gene is left open where the match is weak. Not every row has a clone size; where given, it reads once, few, many or a size class.

>TRBJ2-5|TRBV9|.|.
TGTGCCAGCAGCGTAGCTACGGCCAGCCTGGGGGAAGAGACCCAGTACTTC
CASSVATASLGEETQYF
>TRBJ1-2|TRBV5-1|few|TRBD1
TGCGCCAGCAGCTTAAATCCGGACAGGGGGCGCACCTATGGCTACACCTTC
CASSLNPDRGRTYGYTF
>TRBJ2-1|TRBV19|.|.
TGTGCCAGTAGTATCGGAGGGCGGAGCTCCTACAATGAGCAGTTCTTC
CASSIGGRSSYNEQFF
>TRBJ1-1|TRBV5-4|.|.
TGCGCCAGCAGCCAATGGGCAGGGGCCTCTGAAGCTTTCTTT
CASSQWAGASEAFF
>TRBJ2-1|TRBV10-3|.|TRBD2
TGTGCCATCAGTAAAGTAGTTAGAACGGGGACTAGCGGGAACTATGAGCAGTTCTTC
CAISKVVRTGTSGNYEQFF
>TRBJ1-1|TRBV19|.|.
TGTGCCAGTAGTCACGGGGTCATGAACACTGAAGCTTTCTTT
CASSHGVMNTEAFF
>TRBJ2-5|TRBV7-2|once|.
TGTGCCAGCAGCTTAGGGTCTAGCCTCCAAGAGACCCAGTACTTC
CASSLGSSLQETQYF
>TRBJ2-1|TRBV14|.|TRBD2
TGTGCCAGCAGCCACCTAGGGACTAGCGGGAGGAATGAGCAGTTCTTC
CASSHLGTSGRNEQFF
>TRBJ2-3|TRBV12-5|.|.
TGTGCTAGTGGTTTACACTCCCCGGGAGATACGCAGTATTTT
CASGLHSPGDTQYF
>TRBJ2-7|TRBV5-4|.|.
TGTGCCAGCAGCATGACCAGCGGCTACGAGCAGTACTTC
CASSMTSGYEQYF
>TRBJ2-7|TRBV2|.|.
TGTGCCAGCACCTTCTTGGACGCGGATAGGGAGCAGTACTTC
CASTFLDADREQYF
>TRBJ2-2|TRBV5-4|.|.
TGTGCCAGCAGCTTGGGGGGCGGTACGAACACCGGGGAGCTGTTTTTT
CASSLGGGTNTGELFF
>TRBJ1-2|TRBV5-5|.|.
TGTGCCAGCAGCTTGGGTCCCTTAGGGGGGCAAGCTAACTATGGCTACACCTTC
CASSLGPLGGQANYGYTF
>TRBJ1-2|TRBV28|.|.
TGTGCCAGCGGAGGAGTGAACTATGGCTACACCTTC
CASGGVNYGYTF
>TRBJ2-2|TRBV5-4|once|.
TGTGCCAGCAGCTCGGAGCTGAACACCGGGGAGCTGTTTTTT
CASSSELNTGELFF
>TRBJ1-4|TRBV16|.|.
TGTGCCAGCAGCCAAGGGGACACTAGTAATGAAAAACTGTTTTTT
CASSQGDTSNEKLFF
>TRBJ2-3|TRBV18|.|TRBD2
TGTGCCATCCCTGGACTAGCGGGAGTAGATACGCAGTATTTT
CAIPGLAGVDTQYF
>TRBJ2-5|TRBV5-1|.|TRBD1
TGCGCCAGCAGCTTGGATGGTCAGGGGGCAGGTGAGACCCAGTACTTC
CASSLDGQGAGETQYF
>TRBJ2-7|TRBV5-5|once|TRBD1
TGTGCCAGCAGCCAGACAGGGTGGCAGTACTTC
CASSQTGWQYF
>TRBJ1-1|TRBV6-5|.|.
TGTGCCAGCAGTTACCTAAAGGGGTTTACTGAAGCTTTCTTT
CASSYLKGFTEAFF
>TRBJ1-2|TRBV19|.|.
TGTGCCAGTAGTAACACTCAGGGGTATGGCTACACCTTC
CASSNTQGYGYTF
>TRBJ2-7|TRBV28|.|.
TGTGCCGCAGTGACGGGGGTGGAGGGCTCCTACGAGCAGTACTTC
CAAVTGVEGSYEQYF
>TRBJ1-3|TRBV7-6|.|.
TGTGCCAGCAGCTTAGCGTTGCAGCACTCTGGAAACACCATATATTTT
CASSLALQHSGNTIYF
>TRBJ2-7|TRBV2|few|.
TGTGCCAGCTCCTATCAATGGGGAGACGAGCAGTACTTC
CASSYQWGDEQYF
>TRBJ1-2|TRBV5-4|.|TRBD1
TGTGCCAGCAGCCTGAACAGGGGTCATGGCTACACCTTC
CASSLNRGHGYTF
>TRBJ1-1|TRBV5-1|few|.
TGCGCCAGCAGCTTGGAGGACAGCGTAACAGGCACTGAAGCTTTCTTT
CASSLEDSVTGTEAFF
>TRBJ2-7|TRBV4-1|.|.
TGCGCCAGCAGCCCCCTTGGGTCAGGGGCAGACGAGCAGTACTTC
CASSPLGSGADEQYF
>TRBJ1-4|TRBV7-6|few|.
TGTGCCAGCAGCTTAGATGCAGGGACTCTTTTTTTT
CASSLDAGTLFF
>TRBJ1-3|TRBV11-2|.|TRBD1
TGTGCCAGCAGCTTAGGGACAGGGGAAAACACCATATATTTT
CASSLGTGENTIYF
>TRBJ2-7|TRBV7-2|.|TRBD2
TGTGCCAGCAGCTGGCGAGGACTAGCAGTCGAGCAGTACTTC
CASSWRGLAVEQYF
>TRBJ2-7|TRBV19|.|TRBD2
TGTGCCAGTAGTAGGTGGGGGACTAGCGGCTACGAGCAGTACTTC
CASSRWGTSGYEQYF
>TRBJ2-1|TRBV27|.|.
TGTGCCAGCAATCCCGGGACTGGGGTTGTGGGGTCATACAATGAGCAGTTCTTC
CASNPGTGVVGSYNEQFF
>TRBJ2-1|TRBV5-6|few|.
TGTGCCAGCAGCGTGAAACAGTCCCTACTTTACTACAATGAGCAGTTCTTC
CASSVKQSLLYYNEQFF
>TRBJ1-1|TRBV5-8|.|TRBD1
TGTGCCAGCAGCTTCGCTGCGACAGGGGGATACACTGAAGCTTTCTTT
CASSFAATGGYTEAFF
>TRBJ2-1|TRBV7-8|once|.
TGTGCCAGCAGCTTAGTTGTGGGAGCTTCCTACAATGAGCAGTTCTTC
CASSLVVGASYNEQFF